The rows below give T cell receptor beta chains drawn from one sample of a study of human T cells and chemical hapten exposure. TCRdb reanalysed the RACE reads using MiXCR and keeps one entry per CDR3 protein. The sample lists 250,000 or so distinct CDR3 sequences, around 7.3% occurring once. Sequences were derived from whole blood, sampled in connection with sensitization to the hapten diphenylcyclopropenone (DPC). All receptors come from a man younger than 35 with alopecia areata. Some clones in this sample may be carry-over from other donors' samples. Each CDR3 is given with its conserved first and last residue. The D gene is left open where the match is weak. Clone size is shown for a subset of rows, as once, few, many or a class of expanded clone.

v_gene	j_gene	d_gene	abundance	CDR3nt	CDR3aa
TRBV12-3/TRBV12-4	TRBJ2-2	TRBD1	-	TGTGCCAGCGGGACAGGGGGGATGTCCGGGGAGCTGTTTTTT	CASGTGGMSGELFF
TRBV9	TRBJ1-2	-	few	TGTGCCAGCAGCCTTGGACCGGGGAACTATGGCTACACCTTC	CASSLGPGNYGYTF
TRBV4-3	TRBJ2-3	TRBD1	few	TGCGCCAGCAGCCATCCTCGGGACAGCTCTAGCACAGATACGCAGTATTTT	CASSHPRDSSSTDTQYF
TRBV21-1	TRBJ1-5	-	few	TGTGCCAGCAGAACAGGGTGGAAGCCCCAGCATTTT	CASRTGWKPQHF
TRBV6-5	TRBJ1-1	-	-	TGTGCCAGCAGTTACTCACATACCGGGCAGCTTTACACTGAAGCTTTCTTT	CASSYSHTGQLYTEAFF
TRBV27	TRBJ1-1	TRBD1	few	TGTGCCAGCAGTTCCTACAGGGGAAAGAGAATGAACACTGAAGCTTTCTTT	CASSSYRGKRMNTEAFF
TRBV27	TRBJ2-1	TRBD2	many	TGTGCCAGCAGAGATACCCAAGCGGGGGGGCTTCACAATGAGCAGTTCTTC	CASRDTQAGGLHNEQFF
TRBV12-3/TRBV12-4	TRBJ2-2	-	many	TGTGCCAGCAGTTTCCGGGGGGCACGCACCGGGGAGCTGTTTTTT	CASSFRGARTGELFF
TRBV5-1	TRBJ1-1	-	many	TGCGCCAGCTCGGATTACACTGAAGCTTTCTTT	CASSDYTEAFF
TRBV7-3	TRBJ1-4	TRBD1	-	TGTGCCAGGCCCCGCCTCTCACCGGGACAGGGTTACGCAACTAATGAAAAACTGTTTTTT	CARPRLSPGQGYATNEKLFF
TRBV6-5	TRBJ1-6	TRBD1	many	TGTGCCAGCGGAAACGACAGGGGTTATTCACCCCTCCACTTT	CASGNDRGYSPLHF
TRBV9	TRBJ2-1	-	-	TGTGCCAGCAGCGACGGGACGTTAGATGAGCAGTTCTTC	CASSDGTLDEQFF
TRBV6-5	TRBJ2-1	TRBD1	-	TGTGCCAGCAGTTCCACCAACAGGGGCCCCTGGAATGAGCAGTTCTTC	CASSSTNRGPWNEQFF
TRBV7-2	TRBJ2-5	-	-	TGTGCCAGCAGCTTACAGGCCAGGGAGACCCAGTACTTC	CASSLQARETQYF
TRBV6-2/TRBV6-3	TRBJ2-3	TRBD2	-	TGTGCCAGCAGTACCGGCGGGGGGGATACAGATACGCAGTATTTT	CASSTGGGDTDTQYF
TRBV6-6	TRBJ1-6	TRBD1	-	TGTGCCAGCAGTTCAGACAGGGGGCAGTCACCCCTCCACTTT	CASSSDRGQSPLHF
TRBV6-2/TRBV6-3	TRBJ1-5	TRBD1	-	TGTGCCAGCAGGCGGGACAGGGCACTTATCAATCAGCCCCAGCATTTT	CASRRDRALINQPQHF
TRBV7-9	TRBJ1-1	-	many	TGTGCCAGCAGCCCCACAGGGACTGAAGCTTTCTTT	CASSPTGTEAFF
TRBV6-5	TRBJ1-1	-	few	TGTGCCAGCAGCCCCGGGGGGCCCCACACTGAAGCTTTCTTT	CASSPGGPHTEAFF
TRBV4-3	TRBJ2-1	TRBD2	-	TGCGCCAGCAGCCAAGATCCTAGCGGGGGGGCCAATGAGCAGTTCTTC	CASSQDPSGGANEQFF
TRBV9	TRBJ2-3	TRBD2	many	TGTGCCAGCAGCCCAGGACTAGCGGGGGCCCGAGATACGCAGTATTTT	CASSPGLAGARDTQYF
TRBV4-3	TRBJ2-7	-	-	TGCGCCAGCAGCCAAGATACGAGGGGCGAGCAGTACTTC	CASSQDTRGEQYF
TRBV6-2/TRBV6-3	TRBJ1-1	-	-	TGTGCCAGCAGTTCTTCATGGGGTCGGGCTGAAGCTTTCTTT	CASSSSWGRAEAFF
TRBV20-1	TRBJ1-1	TRBD1	few	TGCAGTGCTAGTAGGGACAGGGGCTATGAAGCTTTCTTT	CSASRDRGYEAFF
TRBV11-2	TRBJ2-1	-	few	TGTGCCAGCAGCTTAGCGCCCGGGCAGAGACCTTACAATGAGCAGTTCTTC	CASSLAPGQRPYNEQFF
TRBV5-1	TRBJ2-3	-	few	TGCGCCAGCAGCTTGATGACTGCCCCGCCAGATACGCAGTATTTT	CASSLMTAPPDTQYF
TRBV11-2	TRBJ1-6	-	few	TGTGCCAGCAGCTTAGATTATTCACCCCTCCACTTT	CASSLDYSPLHF
TRBV10-1	TRBJ2-7	TRBD1	-	TGCGCCAGCAGTGGGGACAGGCTTAACGAGCAGTACTTC	CASSGDRLNEQYF
TRBV27	TRBJ2-2	TRBD1	few	TGTGCCAGCAGCCGGACAGGTGGACTCACCGGGGAGCTGTTTTTT	CASSRTGGLTGELFF
TRBV7-2	TRBJ1-5	-	many	TGTGCCAGCGCTGGAGGGTGGAATCAGCCCCAGCATTTT	CASAGGWNQPQHF
TRBV12-3/TRBV12-4	TRBJ1-2	TRBD1	many	TGTGCCAGCAGTTTAAGACAGGGAGAGAGGGGCTACACCTTC	CASSLRQGERGYTF
TRBV7-7	TRBJ2-5	-	few	TGTGCCAGCAGCTTAGCGCTAGGGAGGTATCGCCAAGAGACCCAGTACTTC	CASSLALGRYRQETQYF
TRBV15	TRBJ2-5	TRBD1	-	TGTGCCACCAGCGGACAGGGCGTTCAGACCCAGTACTTC	CATSGQGVQTQYF
TRBV7-9	TRBJ1-2	TRBD1	-	TGTGCCAGCAGCTTAGGGGACAGGGCCTATGGCTACACCTTC	CASSLGDRAYGYTF
TRBV4-3	TRBJ1-5	-	-	TGCGCCAGCAGCCAAGAGACAGGTCATAATCAGCCCCAGCATTTT	CASSQETGHNQPQHF
TRBV12-3/TRBV12-4	TRBJ2-3	-	few	TGTGCCAGCAGTTTAACGCTTAACACAGATACGCAGTATTTT	CASSLTLNTDTQYF
TRBV12-3/TRBV12-4	TRBJ1-2	TRBD1	many	TGTGCCAGCAGTTTATTGGGGACAGGGGGCTACGGCTACACCTTC	CASSLLGTGGYGYTF
TRBV28	TRBJ2-7	-	-	TGTGCCAGCAAACAGACTGACTACGAGCAGTACTTC	CASKQTDYEQYF
TRBV11-1	TRBJ1-1	TRBD1	many	TGTGCCAGCGGTGAGGGGGCCACTGAAGCTTTCTTT	CASGEGATEAFF
TRBV29-1	TRBJ2-3	-	-	TGCAGCCAAAGGGACACCGTCACAGATACGCAGTATTTT	CSQRDTVTDTQYF
TRBV5-5	TRBJ2-2	-	-	TGTGCCAGCAGCTTGGGCGGATTCGCGAACACCGGGGAGCTGTTTTTT	CASSLGGFANTGELFF
TRBV27	TRBJ1-3	-	few	TGTGCCAGCAGCTCCCTTTCCCTCAGGGGAAGAGGAAACACCATATATTTT	CASSSLSLRGRGNTIYF